These 27 T cell receptor beta chains were sequenced from one sample in a study of radiotherapy plus CTLA-4 blockade in lung cancer. Profiled with immunoSEQ multiplex PCR; TCRdb holds only in-frame clones, not every one. The sample lists about 76,000 clones; under 80% were seen once. The material was peripheral blood, obtained from a patient treated with radiotherapy plus ipilimumab. Receptors were obtained from a human donor with non-small cell lung cancer whose response to radiotherapy plus ipilimumab could not be evaluated. Some clones in this sample may be carry-over from other donors' samples.

The chain has TRBV5-6 and TRBJ1-2; a possible D gene is TRBD1 (5 bases). V lost 2 bases to trimming and J lost 3 bases, with 11 bases between them. The CDR3 is 14 residues long. The V gene's germline CDR1 is SGHDT and CDR2 YYEEEE. This CDR3 is CASSFVGGDYGYTF. CDR3 in DNA: TGTGCCAGCAGCTTTGTGGGGGGGGACTATGGCTACACCTTC. The full variable domain, its missing parts supplied by reference TRBV5-6 and TRBJ1-2, is DAGVTQSPTHLIKTRGQQVTLRCSPKSGHDTVSWYQQALGQGPQFIFQYYEEEERQRGNFPDRFSGHQFPNYSSELNVNALLLGDSALYLCASSFVGGDYGYTFGSGTRLTVV.

The chain links TRBV6-5 to TRBJ1-1; D may be TRBD1 (6 bases). The V end lost 5 bases, the J end lost 7 bases, and 14 bases lay between the germline ends. The CDR3 length is 13 residues. Germline lookup yields CDR1 MNHEY and CDR2 SVGAGI. The CDR3 nucleotides are TGTGCCAGCAGTGTCAGGGGAATAGGTGAAGCTTTCTTT. It specifies CASSVRGIGEAFF.

The chain carries TRBV6-5 and TRBJ1-1; D gene uncertain. The length of the CDR3 is 16 residues. Per germline, CDR1 MNHEY and CDR2 SVGAGI. Trimming shortened V by 4 bases and J by 0 bases, and 15 bases separated the two germline ends. CDR3 nucleotides: TGTGCCAGCAGTTCTAGACACCCGACTATGAACACTGAAGCTTTCTTT. Translation gives CASSSRHPTMNTEAFF.

This clone was counted a few times. This chain uses TRBV5-1 with TRBJ2-3; maybe TRBD1 (5 bases). V gave up 2 bases and J gave up 1 base, with 11 bases separating them. Per the germline V gene, CDR1 is SGHRS and CDR2 is YFSETQ. The CDR3 consists of 15 residues. CDR3 loop: CASSLGQGGTDTQYF. The CDR3 nucleotides are TGCGCCAGCAGCTTAGGGCAGGGTGGCACAGATACGCAGTATTTT.

This clone came up once. The CDR3: CASSPIPTDRGTDTQYF. The CDR3 nucleotides are TGTGCCAGCAGTCCCATCCCAACTGACAGGGGCACAGATACGCAGTATTTT. The chain recombines TRBV27 with TRBJ2-3, with 7 bases lining up with TRBD1. The CDR3 contains 17 residues. V gave up 5 bases and J gave up 1 base; unmatched junction bases: 12. Germline CDR1 is MNHEY and CDR2 is SMNVEV (reference sequence).

V is TRBV11-2 and J is TRBJ1-4; perhaps TRBD1 as D (5 bases). The V gene lost 0 bases and the J gene lost 8 bases, with 13 bases spanning the gap. The CDR3 has 15 residues. CDR1 and CDR2 (germline): SGHAT, FQNNGV. CDR3: CASSLDLGAGEKLFF. DNA of the CDR3: TGTGCCAGCAGCTTAGATTTAGGCGCAGGGGAAAAACTGTTTTTT.

This chain connects TRBV27 to TRBJ2-2; TRBD2 might be the D (6 bases). In germline, CDR1 is MNHEY, CDR2 SMNVEV (reference sequence). V was cut by 3 bases and J by 3 bases, with 8 bases left in between. This CDR3 spans 14 amino acids. The CDR3 DNA reads as TGTGCCAGCAGTTTCGGGGGTTACACCGGGGAGCTGTTTTTT. Protein sequence: CASSFGGYTGELFF.

This rearrangement joins TRBV10-3 to TRBJ2-5; 9 nucleotides align to TRBD1. The V gene end was trimmed by 2 bases and the J gene end by 2 bases; junction bases not matched to a gene: 6. The CDR3 has 16 residues. CDR1 and CDR2 (germline): ENHRY, SYGVKD. CDR3 in DNA: TGTGCCATCAGTGAGCGTGACAGGGGGAGGCAAGAGACCCAGTACTTC. Translation gives CAISERDRGRQETQYF.

J is TRBJ2-7 and V is TRBV19, with 9 bases aligning to TRBD1. V was clipped by 4 bases and J by 6 bases; unmatched bases: 7. This CDR3 is built from 14 residues. Germline V gene data show CDR1 as LNHDA and CDR2 as SQIVND (reference sequence). The CDR3 here is CASSRTGTGSEQYF. The CDR3 coding sequence is TGTGCCAGTAGTAGGACCGGGACAGGGAGCGAGCAGTACTTC.

V usage is TRBV19 and J usage is TRBJ1-6; TRBD1 matches at 10 bases. This CDR3 is 16 amino acids long. Trimming removed 6 bases from V and 10 bases from J; junction bases left unmatched: 12. Germline V CDR1 and CDR2: LNHDA, SQIVND (reference sequence). This CDR3 reads CASRAGQGPVQSPLHF. CDR3 nucleotide sequence: TGTGCCAGTAGAGCGGGACAGGGGCCTGTCCAATCACCCCTCCACTTT. Full variable domain (missing parts from reference TRBV19 and TRBJ1-6): DGGITQSPKYLFRKEGQNVTLSCEQNLNHDAMYWYRQDPGQGLRLIYYSQIVNDFQKGDIAEGYSVSREKKESFPLTVTSAQKNPTAFYLCASRAGQGPVQSPLHFGNGTRLTVT.

The rearrangement uses TRBV27 and TRBJ1-6; D may be TRBD1 (5 bases). The CDR3 is 16 amino acids. The V and J ends lost 7 bases and 4 bases respectively, with 17 bases between them. In germline, CDR1 is MNHEY, CDR2 SMNVEV (reference sequence). As DNA, the CDR3 is TGTGCCAGCAAGCGGGACCCGACAGATTATAATTCACCCCTCCACTTT. Its protein is CASKRDPTDYNSPLHF.

V and J are TRBV19 and TRBJ1-6; 10 nucleotides line up with TRBD1. Germline V CDR1 and CDR2: LNHDA, SQIVND (reference sequence). V gave up 5 bases and J gave up 8 bases; unmatched junction bases: 12. The CDR3 spans 17 residues. The CDR3, as DNA: TGTGCCAGTAGTTCGGGACAGGGGACGGCTGCGGATTCACCCCTCCACTTT. Translated: CASSSGQGTAADSPLHF.

This chain uses TRBV18 with TRBJ2-1, with D perhaps matching TRBD1 (7 bases). V was shortened by 8 bases and J by 5 bases, with 16 bases between the two germline ends. Per germline, CDR1 KGHSH and CDR2 LQKENI. The CDR3 covers 14 residues. CDR3 DNA: TGTGCCAGCGCGGGACAGATACCAAACAATGAGCAGTTCTTC. Amino acids: CASAGQIPNNEQFF.

V is TRBV19 and J is TRBJ1-1, with a tentative D call TRBD1 (5 bases). Germline lookup yields CDR1 LNHDA and CDR2 SQIVND (reference sequence). The CDR3 sequence is 17 residues long. V lost 7 bases to trimming and J lost 6 bases, with 27 bases between them. CDR3 sequence: CASTHYLSQGGTAEAFF. CDR3 nucleotide sequence: TGTGCCAGTACCCACTATCTCAGCCAGGGCGGTACGGCTGAAGCTTTCTTT.

This chain links TRBV28 with TRBJ2-5; 8 bases are shared with TRBD1. The CDR3 covers 14 residues. From germline, CDR1 is MDHEN and CDR2 SYDVKM. The trim removed 5 bases at V and 2 bases at J, leaving 4 bases unmatched. The CDR3: CASSGQGQQETQYF. Written as DNA, the CDR3 is TGTGCCAGCAGTGGACAGGGCCAACAAGAGACCCAGTACTTC.

This chain connects TRBV29-1 to TRBJ1-1; perhaps TRBD1 as D (6 bases). Trimming shortened V by 4 bases and J by 2 bases, and 11 bases separated the two germline ends. Germline loops: CDR1 SQVTM, CDR2 ANQGSEA. This CDR3 is 13 amino acids long. This CDR3 is CSVGDKTNTEAFF. The CDR3 DNA follows: TGCAGCGTTGGGGACAAAACAAACACTGAAGCTTTCTTT.

The genes are TRBV5-1 and TRBJ2-6; D is uncertain. The V gene's germline CDR1 is SGHRS and CDR2 YFSETQ. The CDR3 is 15 amino acids. V was cut by 4 bases and J by 2 bases, with 10 bases left in between. The CDR3 protein is CASSQERAGANVLTF. CDR3 nucleotides: TGCGCCAGCAGCCAAGAAAGAGCTGGGGCCAACGTCCTGACTTTC.

This chain uses TRBV6-1 with TRBJ1-1; D might be TRBD1 (5 bases). Per germline, CDR1 MNHNS and CDR2 SASEGT. There are 14 residues in the CDR3. V was cut by 6 bases and J by 2 bases, with 13 bases left in between. The CDR3 reads CASRRPGVNTEAFF. DNA of the CDR3: TGTGCCAGCAGAAGACCGGGGGTCAACACTGAAGCTTTCTTT.

The J gene is TRBJ1-5, the V gene TRBV28; D is perhaps TRBD1 (5 bases). V was cut by 6 bases and J by 1 base, with 7 bases left in between. The CDR3 consists of 13 residues. CDR1 and CDR2 (germline): MDHEN, SYDVKM. CDR3: CASRPGSNQPQHF. CDR3 DNA sequence: TGTGCCAGCAGGCCAGGGAGCAATCAGCCCCAGCATTTT.

The rearrangement joins TRBV11-3 to TRBJ2-7; 13 bases are shared with TRBD2. With V trimmed by 5 bases and J by 6 bases, 1 base remained unmatched. This CDR3 has 13 residues. Germline V gene lookup returns CDR1 SGHNT and CDR2 YENEEA. The CDR3 DNA is TGTGCCAGCAGCAGACTAGCGGGGGGCGAGCAGTACTTC. Translating gives CASSRLAGGEQYF.

The chain has TRBV7-2 and TRBJ2-6; D gene uncertain. Germline values: CDR1 SGHTA, CDR2 FQGNSA. V was trimmed by 5 bases and J by 5 bases, leaving 7 bases between them. This CDR3 has 13 amino acids. CDR3 in DNA: TGTGCCAGCAGCGTCACATGGGCCAACGTCCTGACTTTC. Translating it yields CASSVTWANVLTF.

This clone was detected only once. The V call is TRBV7-9, the J call TRBJ1-2; a possible D gene is TRBD1 (5 bases). Looked up from germline, CDR1 is SEHNR and CDR2 is FQNEAQ (reference sequence). V shed 3 bases and J shed 8 bases, with 10 bases lying between them. This CDR3 has 12 residues. The CDR3 is CASSFLGAGYTF. The DNA for the CDR3 is TGTGCCAGCAGCTTCCTAGGGGCGGGCTACACCTTC.

The CDR3 loop reads CASSRGRSTEAFF. The CDR3 DNA sequence: TGTGCCAGTAGCAGGGGGCGCAGCACTGAAGCTTTCTTT. The gene calls are TRBV19 and TRBJ1-1; 8 nucleotides align to TRBD1. V lost 6 bases and J lost 4; bases outside the gene matches: 4. CDR1 is LNHDA, CDR2 SQIVND, per germline (reference sequence). The CDR3 spans 13 residues.

The chain carries TRBV5-1 and TRBJ1-6; the D gene is possibly TRBD1 (6 bases). This CDR3 has 15 residues. V was shortened by 2 bases and J by 8 bases, with 14 bases between the two germline ends. Looked up from germline, CDR1 is SGHRS and CDR2 is YFSETQ. The CDR3, as DNA: TGCGCCAGCAGCTTCGGACAGTTTGGAGATTCACCCCTCCACTTT. Amino acids: CASSFGQFGDSPLHF.

This chain links TRBV19 with TRBJ2-1; TRBD2 agrees at 7 bases. Losses at the gene ends were 6 bases for V and 0 bases for J; bases not matched to a gene: 5. The CDR3 loop spans 15 amino acids. The germline CDR1 and CDR2 sequences are LNHDA and SQIVND (reference sequence). The CDR3: CASRGGLSSYNEQFF. The DNA of the CDR3 is TGTGCCAGTAGGGGGGGACTAAGCTCCTACAATGAGCAGTTCTTC.

The chain carries TRBV7-8 and TRBJ2-3, with D maybe TRBD1 (6 bases). The CDR3 covers 15 residues. Trimming left V 2 bases short and J 0 bases short, with 9 bases between. Per germline, CDR1 SGHVS and CDR2 FQNEAQ. This CDR3 reads CASSLRTASTDTQYF. CDR3 coding DNA: TGTGCCAGCAGCTTAAGGACAGCCAGCACAGATACGCAGTATTTT.

J is TRBJ2-3 and V is TRBV19, with TRBD2 matching 7 bases. V shed 6 bases, J shed 2 bases, and the junction held 5 bases outside the gene matches. Germline CDR1 reads LNHDA; CDR2 reads SQIVND (reference sequence). This CDR3 comprises 14 residues. CDR3 residues: CASRSAGPTDTQYF. DNA for the CDR3: TGTGCCAGTAGATCAGCGGGACCCACAGATACGCAGTATTTT.